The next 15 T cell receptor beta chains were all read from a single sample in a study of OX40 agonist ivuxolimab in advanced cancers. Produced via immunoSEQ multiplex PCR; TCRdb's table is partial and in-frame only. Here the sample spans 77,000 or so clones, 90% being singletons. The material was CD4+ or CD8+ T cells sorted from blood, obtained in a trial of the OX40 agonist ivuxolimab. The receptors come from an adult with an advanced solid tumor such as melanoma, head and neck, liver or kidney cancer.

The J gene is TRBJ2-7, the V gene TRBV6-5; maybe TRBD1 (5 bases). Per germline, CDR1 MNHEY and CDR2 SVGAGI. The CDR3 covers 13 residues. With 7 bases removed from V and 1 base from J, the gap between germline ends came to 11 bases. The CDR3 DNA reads TGTGCCAGCACCCTTACAGGTTCCTACGAGCAGTACTTC. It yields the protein CASTLTGSYEQYF.

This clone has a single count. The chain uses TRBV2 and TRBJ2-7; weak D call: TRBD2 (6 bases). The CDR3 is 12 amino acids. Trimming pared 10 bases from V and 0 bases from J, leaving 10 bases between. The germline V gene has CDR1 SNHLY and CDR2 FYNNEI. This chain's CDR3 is CATWGDSYEQYF. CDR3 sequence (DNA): TGTGCCACCTGGGGGGACTCCTACGAGCAGTACTTC.

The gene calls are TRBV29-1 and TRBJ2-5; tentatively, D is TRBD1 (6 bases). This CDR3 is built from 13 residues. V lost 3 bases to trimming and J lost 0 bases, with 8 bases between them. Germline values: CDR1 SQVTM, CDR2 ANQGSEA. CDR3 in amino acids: CSVDEGDQETQYF. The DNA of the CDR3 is TGCAGCGTTGATGAGGGGGACCAAGAGACCCAGTACTTC.

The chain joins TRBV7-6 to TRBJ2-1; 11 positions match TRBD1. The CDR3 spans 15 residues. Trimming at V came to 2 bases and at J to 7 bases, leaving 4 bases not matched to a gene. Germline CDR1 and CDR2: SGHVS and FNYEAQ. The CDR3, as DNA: TGTGCCAGCAGCTTACCCGGGACAGGGGGTAATGAGCAGTTCTTC. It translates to CASSLPGTGGNEQFF.

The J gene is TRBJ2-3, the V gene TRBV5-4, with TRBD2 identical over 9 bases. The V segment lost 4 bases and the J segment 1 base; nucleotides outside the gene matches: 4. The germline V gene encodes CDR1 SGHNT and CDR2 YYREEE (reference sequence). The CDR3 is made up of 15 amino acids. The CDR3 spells CASSPGLAGTDTQYF. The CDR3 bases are TGTGCCAGCAGCCCGGGACTAGCTGGCACAGATACGCAGTATTTT.

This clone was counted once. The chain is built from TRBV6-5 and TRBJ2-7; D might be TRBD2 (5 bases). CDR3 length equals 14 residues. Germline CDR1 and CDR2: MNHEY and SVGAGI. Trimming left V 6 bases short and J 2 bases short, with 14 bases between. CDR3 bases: TGTGCCAGCAGACCTCTAGCTGCCACCTACGAGCAGTACTTC. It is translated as CASRPLAATYEQYF.

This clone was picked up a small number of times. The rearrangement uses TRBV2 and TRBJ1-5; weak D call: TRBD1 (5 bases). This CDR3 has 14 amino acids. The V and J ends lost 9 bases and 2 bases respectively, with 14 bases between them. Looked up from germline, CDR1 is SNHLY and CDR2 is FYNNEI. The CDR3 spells CASGSTGGNQPQHF. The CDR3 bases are TGTGCCAGTGGGTCTACAGGCGGCAATCAGCCCCAGCATTTT.

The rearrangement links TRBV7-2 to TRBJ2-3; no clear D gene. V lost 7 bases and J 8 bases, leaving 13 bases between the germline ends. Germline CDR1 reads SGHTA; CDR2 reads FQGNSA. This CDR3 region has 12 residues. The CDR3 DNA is TGTGCCAGCAAACCTCCCCAGGCTACGCAGTATTTT. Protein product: CASKPPQATQYF.

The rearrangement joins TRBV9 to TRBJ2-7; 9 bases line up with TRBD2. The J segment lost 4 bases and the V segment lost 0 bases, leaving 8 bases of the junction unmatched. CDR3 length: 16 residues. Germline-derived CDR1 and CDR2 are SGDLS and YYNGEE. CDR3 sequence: CASSVGYSGSSYEQYF. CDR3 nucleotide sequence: TGTGCCAGCAGCGTAGGATATAGCGGGAGTAGTTACGAGCAGTACTTC.

DNA for the CDR3: TGTGCCAGCAGCTTAGGGACAGGGAGGGCCAAAAACATTCAGTACTTC. It translates to CASSLGTGRAKNIQYF. The V call is TRBV11-3, the J call TRBJ2-4; 8 bases are a match to TRBD1. The CDR3 totals 16 residues. Trimming took 1 base from V and 1 from J; bases not matched to a gene: 3. Germline CDR1 reads SGHNT; CDR2 reads YENEEA.

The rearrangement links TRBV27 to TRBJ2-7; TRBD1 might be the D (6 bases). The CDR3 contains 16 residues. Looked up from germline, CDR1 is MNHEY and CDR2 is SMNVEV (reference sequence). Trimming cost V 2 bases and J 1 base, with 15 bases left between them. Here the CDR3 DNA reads TGTGCCAGCAGTTTAAGCCCCCGACAGGCTTCCTACGAGCAGTACTTC. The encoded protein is CASSLSPRQASYEQYF.

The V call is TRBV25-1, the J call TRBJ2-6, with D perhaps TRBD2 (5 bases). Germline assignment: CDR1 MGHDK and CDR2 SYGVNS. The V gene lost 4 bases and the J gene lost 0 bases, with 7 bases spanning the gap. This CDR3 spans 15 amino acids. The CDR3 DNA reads TGTGCCAGCAGTGGGGGAGACTCTGGGGCCAACGTCCTGACTTTC. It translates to CASSGGDSGANVLTF.

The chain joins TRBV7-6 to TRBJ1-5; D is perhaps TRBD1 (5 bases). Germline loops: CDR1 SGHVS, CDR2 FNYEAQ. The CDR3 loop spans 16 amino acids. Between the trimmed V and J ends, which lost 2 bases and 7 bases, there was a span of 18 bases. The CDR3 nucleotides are TGTGCCAGCAGCTTAAGCCTACGAGGGGCCGGGCAGCCCCAGCATTTT. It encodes CASSLSLRGAGQPQHF.

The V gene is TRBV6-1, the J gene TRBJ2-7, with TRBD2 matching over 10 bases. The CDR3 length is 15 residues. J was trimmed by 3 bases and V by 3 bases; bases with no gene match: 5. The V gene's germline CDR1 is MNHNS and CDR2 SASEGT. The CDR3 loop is CASSEGPSGGYEQYF. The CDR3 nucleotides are TGTGCCAGCAGTGAGGGTCCTAGCGGGGGCTACGAGCAGTACTTC.

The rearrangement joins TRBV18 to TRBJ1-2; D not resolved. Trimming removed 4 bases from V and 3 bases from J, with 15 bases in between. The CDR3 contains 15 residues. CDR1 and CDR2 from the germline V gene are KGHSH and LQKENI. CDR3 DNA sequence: TGTGCCAGCTCACATGCCGCCGAATCCCACTATGGCTACACCTTC. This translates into CASSHAAESHYGYTF.